This TCR beta chain was sequenced during a study of cytomegalovirus exposure and HLA in healthy donors. The wider study: Assignment to the Caucasian-associated ancestry cluster applied to more than 75% of the 300 to 500 genotyped donors.

PCR involved 60 Vbeta and 13 Jbeta primers. Measured with immunoSEQ multiplex PCR; TCRdb has only the in-frame clones, and not every one. The table lists around 130,000 clones, approximately 72% of them singletons. The study's findings and limits: Presence/absence analyses rested on an assumption that sequencing depth was roughly uniform across donors. Per a prior analysis, the majority of TCR beta V segments were productive roughly 90% or roughly 30% of the time.

As to this clone: What it binds is unknown.

Healthy bone marrow donors made up the donor group. Sequenced: PBMCs. The clonotype was recovered from a man between 18 and 35 years old in good health and CMV-seronegative.

The CDR3 sequence: CASSASGGTDTQYF. The CDR3 DNA is TGCGCCAGCAGCGCCTCCGGAGGGACAGATACGCAGTATTTT. The chain is built from TRBV5-1 and TRBJ2-3, with D maybe TRBD2 (6 bases). Germline CDR1 is SGHRS and CDR2 is YFSETQ. V lost 4 bases and J 3 bases, leaving 12 bases between the germline ends. The CDR3 consists of 14 residues. Full variable domain (rest looked up from reference TRBV5-1 and TRBJ2-3): KAGVTQTPRYLIKTRGQQVTLSCSPISGHRSVSWYQQTPGQGLQFLFEYFSETQRNKGNFPGRFSGRQFSNSRSEMNVSTLELGDSALYLCASSASGGTDTQYFGPGTRLTVL.